This TCR beta chain emerged from a study of memory CD4+ T cells and cytomegalovirus serostatus. Study background: Healthy Belgian adult donors included nine or ten CMV-positive and approximately 25 CMV-negative people.

The repertoire was sequenced with immunoSEQ multiplex PCR; TCRdb's copy has only in-frame clones and lacks some. The table has tens of thousands of clones, around 85% seen once. Trimming shortened V by 4 bases and J by 1 base, and 7 bases separated the two germline ends. The CDR3 sequence is 14 residues long. The germline V gene encodes CDR1 LNHDA and CDR2 SQIVND (reference sequence). Study-wide results and limits: Suggested: most of the CMV-linked TCR signature lies in CD4+ memory cells. Of around 160 reported CMV TCRbeta sequences, under 80 were found in memory CD4+ repertoires.

As to this clone: What it recognizes is unknown.

Single viable CD3+CD4+CD8-CD45RO+ cells were sorted as the memory CD4+ T cells. The chain is built from TRBV19 and TRBJ2-2; D unresolved. The sequence was obtained from an adult in good health and CMV-seronegative. The material sequenced was memory CD4+ T cells from blood. CDR3 in DNA: TGTGCCAGTAGTAACGGCAGGAACACCGGGGAGCTGTTTTTT. This gives the protein CASSNGRNTGELFF.